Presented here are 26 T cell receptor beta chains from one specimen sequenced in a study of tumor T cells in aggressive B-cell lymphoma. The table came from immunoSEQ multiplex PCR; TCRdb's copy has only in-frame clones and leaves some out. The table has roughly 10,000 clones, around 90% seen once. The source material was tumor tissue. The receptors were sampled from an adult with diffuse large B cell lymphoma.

The CDR3 sequence is CASSLAGTGTSFYGYTF. CDR3 sequence (DNA): TGTGCCAGCAGCTTGGCGGGGACAGGAACTTCCTTCTATGGCTACACCTTC. This chain connects TRBV5-6 to TRBJ1-2; 8 nucleotides agree with TRBD1. The CDR3 is made up of 17 amino acids. The germline CDR1 and CDR2 sequences are SGHDT and YYEEEE. V lost 0 bases, J lost 4 bases, and 11 bases stayed unmatched.

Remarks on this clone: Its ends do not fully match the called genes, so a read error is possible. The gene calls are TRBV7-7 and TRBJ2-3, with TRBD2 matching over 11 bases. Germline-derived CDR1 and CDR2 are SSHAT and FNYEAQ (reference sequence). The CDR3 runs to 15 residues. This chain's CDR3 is CASSLAGGPPDTQYF. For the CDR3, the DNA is TGTGCTAGCAGCTTAGCGGGAGGGCCCCCAGATACGCAGTATTTT.

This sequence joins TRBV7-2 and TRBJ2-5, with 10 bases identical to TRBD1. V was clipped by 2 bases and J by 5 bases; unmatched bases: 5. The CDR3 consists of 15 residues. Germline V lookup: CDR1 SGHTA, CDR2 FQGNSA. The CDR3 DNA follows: TGTGCCAGCAGCTTATTTGGGACAGGGGAGGAGACCCAGTACTTC. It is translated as CASSLFGTGEETQYF.

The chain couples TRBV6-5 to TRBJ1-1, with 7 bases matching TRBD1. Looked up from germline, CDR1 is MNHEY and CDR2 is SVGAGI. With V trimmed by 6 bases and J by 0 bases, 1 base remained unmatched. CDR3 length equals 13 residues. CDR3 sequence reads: CASRTGLNTEAFF. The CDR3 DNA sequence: TGTGCCAGCAGGACAGGGTTGAACACTGAAGCTTTCTTT.

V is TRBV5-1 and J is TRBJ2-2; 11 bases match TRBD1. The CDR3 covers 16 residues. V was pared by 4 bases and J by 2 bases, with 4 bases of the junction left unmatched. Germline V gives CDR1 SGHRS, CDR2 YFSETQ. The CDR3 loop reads CASSLGQGDNTGELFF. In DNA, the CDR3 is TGCGCCAGCAGCCTGGGACAGGGGGATAACACCGGGGAGCTGTTTTTT.

In DNA, the CDR3 is TGTGCCAGCAGCGTTATGTACCAAGAGACCCAGTACTTC. It is translated as CASSVMYQETQYF. The chain joins TRBV9 to TRBJ2-5; D is unclear. Germline lookup yields CDR1 SGDLS and CDR2 YYNGEE. This CDR3 comprises 13 residues. V was trimmed by 2 bases and J by 0 bases, leaving 5 bases between them.

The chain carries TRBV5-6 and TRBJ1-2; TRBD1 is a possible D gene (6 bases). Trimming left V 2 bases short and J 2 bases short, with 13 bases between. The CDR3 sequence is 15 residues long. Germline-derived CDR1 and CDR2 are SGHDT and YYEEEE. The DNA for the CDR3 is TGTGCCAGCAGCTTCCGGACAGCGCACAACTATGGCTACACCTTC. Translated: CASSFRTAHNYGYTF.

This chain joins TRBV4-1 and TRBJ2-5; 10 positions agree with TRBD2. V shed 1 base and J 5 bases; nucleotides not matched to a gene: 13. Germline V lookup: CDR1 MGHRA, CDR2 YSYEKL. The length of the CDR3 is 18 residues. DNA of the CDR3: TGCGCCAGCAGCCAAGTCGGCGGACTAGCGGCCAGGTGGGAGACCCAGTACTTC. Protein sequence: CASSQVGGLAARWETQYF.

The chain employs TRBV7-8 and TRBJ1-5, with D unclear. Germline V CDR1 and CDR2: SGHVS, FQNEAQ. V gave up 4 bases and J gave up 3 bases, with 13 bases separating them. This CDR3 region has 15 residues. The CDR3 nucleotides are TGTGCCAGCAGCTCCAGCGGCGGGCACAATCAGCCCCAGCATTTT. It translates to CASSSSGGHNQPQHF.

The CDR3 coding sequence is TGTGCCAGCAGCCCTCAACAGGGGGCGAGCTACACCTTC. Protein: CASSPQQGASYTF. V usage is TRBV7-6 and J usage is TRBJ1-2, with 9 positions matching TRBD1. V was pared by 5 bases and J by 9 bases, with 7 bases of the junction left unmatched. Germline V gives CDR1 SGHVS, CDR2 FNYEAQ. CDR3 length: 13 residues.

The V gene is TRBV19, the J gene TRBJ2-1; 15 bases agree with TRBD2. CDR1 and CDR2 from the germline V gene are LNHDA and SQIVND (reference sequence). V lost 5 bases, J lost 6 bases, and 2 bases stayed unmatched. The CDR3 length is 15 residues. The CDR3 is CASSGLAGGLNEQFF. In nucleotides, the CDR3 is TGTGCCAGTAGTGGACTAGCGGGAGGGCTCAATGAGCAGTTCTTC.

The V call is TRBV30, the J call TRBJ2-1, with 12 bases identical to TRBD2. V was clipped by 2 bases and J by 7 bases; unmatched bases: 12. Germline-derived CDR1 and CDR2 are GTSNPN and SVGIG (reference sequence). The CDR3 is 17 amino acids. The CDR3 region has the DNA TGTGCCTGGAGTATTCAGATGACTAGCGGGAGTTCAAATGAGCAGTTCTTC. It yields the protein CAWSIQMTSGSSNEQFF.

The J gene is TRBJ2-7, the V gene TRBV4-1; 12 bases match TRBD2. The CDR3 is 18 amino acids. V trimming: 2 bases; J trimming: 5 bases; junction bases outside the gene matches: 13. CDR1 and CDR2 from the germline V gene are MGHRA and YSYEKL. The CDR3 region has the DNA TGCGCCAGCAGCCAATTCCCAGCTAGCGGGGGGGCCCCTAACGAGCAGTACTTC. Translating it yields CASSQFPASGGAPNEQYF.

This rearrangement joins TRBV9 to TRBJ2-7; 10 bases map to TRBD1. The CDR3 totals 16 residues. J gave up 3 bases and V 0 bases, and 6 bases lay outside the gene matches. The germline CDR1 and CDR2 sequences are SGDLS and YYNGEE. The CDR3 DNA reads TGTGCCAGCAGCGTAGACTCCGGGACAGGGGTCTACGAGCAGTACTTC. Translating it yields CASSVDSGTGVYEQYF. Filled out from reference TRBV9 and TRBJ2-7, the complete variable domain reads DSGVTQTPKHLITATGQRVTLRCSPRSGDLSVYWYQQSLDQGLQFLIQYYNGEERAKGNILERFSAQQFPDLHSELNLSSLELGDSALYFCASSVDSGTGVYEQYFGPGTRLTVT.

This CDR3 reads CASSLMRAGTEAFF. The CDR3 DNA is TGTGCCAGCAGCCTGATGCGGGCCGGCACTGAAGCTTTCTTT. The chain carries TRBV7-3 and TRBJ1-1; D unclear. V was pared by 5 bases and J by 4 bases, with 14 bases between. This CDR3 has 14 amino acids. Germline V CDR1 and CDR2: SGHTA, FQGTGA. Based on the CDR3 plus reference TRBV7-3 and TRBJ1-1, the full variable domain is GAGVSQTPSNKVTEKGKYVELRCDPISGHTALYWYRQSLGQGPEFLIYFQGTGAADDSGLPNDRFFAVRPEGSVSTLKIQRTERGDSAVYLCASSLMRAGTEAFFGQGTRLTVV.

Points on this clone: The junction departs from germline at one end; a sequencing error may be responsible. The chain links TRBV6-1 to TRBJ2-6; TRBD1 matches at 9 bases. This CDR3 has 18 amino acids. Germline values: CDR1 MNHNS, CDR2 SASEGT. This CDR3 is CANSEPGQGRPGANVLTF. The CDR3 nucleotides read TGTGCCAACAGTGAACCGGGACAGGGTAGACCTGGGGCCAACGTCCTGACTTTC.

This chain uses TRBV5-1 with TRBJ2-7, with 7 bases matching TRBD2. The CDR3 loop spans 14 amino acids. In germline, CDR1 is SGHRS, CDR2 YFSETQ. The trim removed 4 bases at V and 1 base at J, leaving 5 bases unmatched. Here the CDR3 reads CASSVIAGSYEQYF. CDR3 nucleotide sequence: TGCGCCAGCAGCGTAATAGCGGGTTCCTACGAGCAGTACTTC.

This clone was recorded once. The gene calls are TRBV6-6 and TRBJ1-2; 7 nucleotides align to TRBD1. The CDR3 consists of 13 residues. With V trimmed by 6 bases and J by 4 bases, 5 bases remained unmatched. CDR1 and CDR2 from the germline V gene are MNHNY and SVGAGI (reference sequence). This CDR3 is CASSPGGTYGYTF. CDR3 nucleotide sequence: TGTGCCAGCAGCCCAGGGGGTACCTATGGCTACACCTTC.

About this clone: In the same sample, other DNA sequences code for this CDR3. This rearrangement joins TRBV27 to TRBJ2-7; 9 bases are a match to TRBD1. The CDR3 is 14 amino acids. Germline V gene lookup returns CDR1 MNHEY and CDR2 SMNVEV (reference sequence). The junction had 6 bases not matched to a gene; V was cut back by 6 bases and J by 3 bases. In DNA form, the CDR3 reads TGTGCCAGCAGGGGGACAGGGAACAGCTACGAGCAGTACTTC. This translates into CASRGTGNSYEQYF.

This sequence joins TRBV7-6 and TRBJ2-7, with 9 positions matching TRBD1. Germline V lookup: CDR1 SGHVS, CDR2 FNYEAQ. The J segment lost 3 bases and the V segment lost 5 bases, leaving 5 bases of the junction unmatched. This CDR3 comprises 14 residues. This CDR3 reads CASSRGTGNYEQYF. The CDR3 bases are TGTGCCAGCAGCCGAGGGACAGGGAACTACGAGCAGTACTTC.

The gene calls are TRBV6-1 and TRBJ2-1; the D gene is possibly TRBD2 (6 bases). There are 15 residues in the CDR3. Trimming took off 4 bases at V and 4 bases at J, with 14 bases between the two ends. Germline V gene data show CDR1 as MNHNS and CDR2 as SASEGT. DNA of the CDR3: TGTGCCAGCAGTGCATATCGGGAGCGATACAATGAGCAGTTCTTC. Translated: CASSAYRERYNEQFF.

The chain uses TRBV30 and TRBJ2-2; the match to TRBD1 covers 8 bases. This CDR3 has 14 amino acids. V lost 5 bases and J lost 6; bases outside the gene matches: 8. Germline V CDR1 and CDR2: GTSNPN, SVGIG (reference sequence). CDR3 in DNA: TGTGCCTGGGCCAGGGACAGGTCGGCCGGGGAGCTGTTTTTT. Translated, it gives CAWARDRSAGELFF. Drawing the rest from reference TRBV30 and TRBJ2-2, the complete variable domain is SQTIHQWPATLVQPVGSPLSLECTVEGTSNPNLYWYRQAAGRGLQLLFYSVGIGQISSEVPQNLSASRPQDRQFILSSKKLLLSDSGFYLCAWARDRSAGELFFGEGSRLTVL.

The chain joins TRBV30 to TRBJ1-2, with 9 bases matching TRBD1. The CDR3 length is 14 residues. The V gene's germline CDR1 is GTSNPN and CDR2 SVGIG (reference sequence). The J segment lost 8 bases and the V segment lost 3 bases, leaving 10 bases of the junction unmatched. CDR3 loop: CAWREGQGIVGYTF. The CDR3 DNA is TGTGCCTGGAGGGAGGGACAGGGAATAGTCGGCTACACCTTC.

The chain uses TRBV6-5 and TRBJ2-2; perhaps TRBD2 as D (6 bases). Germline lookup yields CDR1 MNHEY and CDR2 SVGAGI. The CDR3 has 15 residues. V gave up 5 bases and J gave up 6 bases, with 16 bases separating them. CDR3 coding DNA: TGTGCCAGCAGTCCCCCGGGGGAGATGGCCGGGGAGCTGTTTTTT. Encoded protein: CASSPPGEMAGELFF.

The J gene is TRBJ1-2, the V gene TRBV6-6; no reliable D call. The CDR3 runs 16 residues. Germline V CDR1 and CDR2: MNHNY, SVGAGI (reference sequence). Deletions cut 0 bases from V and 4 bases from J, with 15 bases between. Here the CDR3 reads CASSYSSTPGVYGYTF. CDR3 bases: TGTGCCAGCAGTTACTCGAGCACCCCCGGGGTCTATGGCTACACCTTC.

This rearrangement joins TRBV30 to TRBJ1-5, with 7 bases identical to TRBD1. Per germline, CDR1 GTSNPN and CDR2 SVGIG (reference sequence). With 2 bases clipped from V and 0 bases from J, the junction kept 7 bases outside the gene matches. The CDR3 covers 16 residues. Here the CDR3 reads CAWSPPTGFSNQPQHF. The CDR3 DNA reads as TGTGCCTGGAGTCCTCCGACAGGGTTTAGCAATCAGCCCCAGCATTTT.